Listed here are 28 T cell receptor beta chains from one sample, sequenced in a study of blood T cells in healthy people across ages. A second PCR, run for roughly 6 to 11 cycles, used a sample-barcoded 5' primer plus a J-beta primer mix. TCRdb called the 5' RACE reads again in MiXCR, with one record for every CDR3 protein. The sample contains around 1.1 million distinct CDR3 sequences, roughly two fifths of which appear only once. The sequenced material came from blood. Every receptor here comes from a man younger than 35 in good health.

This chain links TRBV9 with TRBJ1-1; TRBD1 aligns across 7 bases. Germline values: CDR1 SGDLS, CDR2 YYNGEE. Losses at the gene ends were 3 bases for V and 8 bases for J; bases not matched to a gene: 7. CDR3 length equals 13 residues. The CDR3 sequence is CASSADGTDEAFF. CDR3 DNA: TGTGCCAGCAGCGCAGATGGGACAGACGAAGCTTTCTTT.

This clonotype was detected a few times. The chain employs TRBV20-1 and TRBJ1-2; D gene ambiguous. This CDR3 region has 17 residues. Between the trimmed V and J ends, which lost 4 bases and 2 bases, there was a span of 23 bases. CDR1 and CDR2 (germline): DFQATT, SNEGSKA (reference sequence). The CDR3 sequence: CSATNPASTQVNYGYTF. CDR3 DNA: TGCAGTGCTACAAACCCCGCTTCGACACAAGTAAACTATGGCTACACCTTC.

This clonotype turned up a few times. CDR3 sequence reads: CASSVAGTANTGELFF. The CDR3 nucleotides are TGTGCCAGCAGCGTGGCCGGGACAGCGAACACCGGGGAGCTGTTTTTT. This chain links TRBV9 with TRBJ2-2; 7 bases match TRBD1. V lost 2 bases and J lost 0; bases outside the gene matches: 4. This CDR3 comprises 16 residues. Germline CDR1 reads SGDLS; CDR2 reads YYNGEE.

This clonotype was seen a single time. This rearrangement joins TRBV11-2 to TRBJ2-4, with a possible D match to TRBD1 (6 bases). V was pared by 5 bases and J by 0 bases, with 17 bases between. This CDR3 has 17 residues. Germline-derived CDR1 and CDR2 are SGHAT and FQNNGV. CDR3 coding DNA: TGTGCCAGCAGCGCTTGGACAGAAGGTTTAGCCAAAAACATTCAGTACTTC. Its translation is CASSAWTEGLAKNIQYF. Combining the CDR3 with reference TRBV11-2 and TRBJ2-4 gives the whole variable domain EAGVAQSPRYKIIEKRQSVAFWCNPISGHATLYWYQQILGQGPKLLIQFQNNGVVDDSQLPKDRFSAERLKGVDSTLKIQPAKLEDSAVYLCASSAWTEGLAKNIQYFGAGTRLSVL.

Comment on this clonotype: Sequence at one end of the junction differs from germline and may be a read error. The chain joins TRBV13 to TRBJ1-1; 7 bases are a match to TRBD1. CDR1 and CDR2 from the germline V gene are PRHDT and FYEKMQ (reference sequence). The length of the CDR3 is 15 residues. CDR3 region: CANSPSGTANTEAFF. In DNA, the CDR3 is TGTGCCAACAGCCCAAGTGGGACAGCGAACACTGAAGCTTTCTTT.

This chain connects TRBV20-1 to TRBJ2-5, with 11 bases matching TRBD2. The CDR3 runs 15 residues. Germline lookup yields CDR1 DFQATT and CDR2 SNEGSKA (reference sequence). V shed 6 bases, J shed 0 bases, and the junction held 6 bases outside the gene matches. The chain's CDR3 is CSAKKLAGDQETQYF. DNA of the CDR3: TGCAGTGCGAAAAAACTAGCGGGGGACCAAGAGACCCAGTACTTC.

The rearrangement uses TRBV20-1 and TRBJ2-3, with a weak D call TRBD1 (6 bases). Per germline, CDR1 DFQATT and CDR2 SNEGSKA (reference sequence). V lost 0 bases, J lost 2 bases, and 12 bases lay in between. The CDR3 has 15 amino acids. This chain's CDR3 is CSARDIQGSTDTQYF. CDR3 nucleotide sequence: TGCAGTGCTAGAGATATTCAGGGGTCCACAGATACGCAGTATTTT.

This clonotype appeared a few times. The chain combines TRBV6-2 or TRBV6-3 with TRBJ1-4, with D maybe TRBD1 (5 bases). Germline V gene data show CDR1 as MNHEY and CDR2 as SVGEGT. V lost 5 bases and J 6 bases, leaving 13 bases between the germline ends. The CDR3 is 14 amino acids. CDR3: CASSDPRVHEKLFF. DNA for the CDR3: TGTGCCAGCAGTGACCCCAGGGTGCATGAAAAACTGTTTTTT.

This sequence joins TRBV5-6 and TRBJ2-1, with D perhaps TRBD1 (6 bases). Germline CDR1 SGHDT, CDR2 YYEEEE. There are 14 residues in the CDR3. V dropped 0 bases and J dropped 9 bases, with 13 bases sitting between them. In DNA, the CDR3 is TGTGCCAGCAGCTTGGAGTTTCTGGGGGCTGAGCAGTTCTTC. This encodes CASSLEFLGAEQFF.

The genes are TRBV20-1 and TRBJ2-3, with 8 nucleotides matching TRBD2. The CDR3 runs to 15 residues. Germline values: CDR1 DFQATT, CDR2 SNEGSKA (reference sequence). V was clipped by 2 bases and J by 2 bases; unmatched bases: 6. DNA for the CDR3: TGCAGTGCTAGAAGTAGAGCGGGGGCCACAGATACGCAGTATTTT. Translation gives CSARSRAGATDTQYF.

This clonotype was recorded a few times. This chain's CDR3 is CSVGLQGIYGYTF. As DNA, the CDR3 is TGCAGCGTGGGACTACAGGGGATCTATGGCTACACCTTC. This chain joins TRBV29-1 and TRBJ1-2; 7 bases fit TRBD1. Germline V gene sequence: CDR1 SQVTM, CDR2 ANQGSEA. The CDR3 runs 13 residues. V trimming: 6 bases; J trimming: 4 bases; junction bases outside the gene matches: 8.

This clonotype was seen many times. The V call is TRBV10-3, the J call TRBJ2-5; perhaps TRBD1 as D (8 bases). The V end was cut by 0 bases, the J end by 5 bases, with 13 bases between. This CDR3 spans 15 amino acids. Germline CDR1 ENHRY, CDR2 SYGVKD. CDR3 coding DNA: TGTGCCATCAGTGAGTCGACAGGGGAGGGCGAGACCCAGTACTTC. It is translated as CAISESTGEGETQYF.

This chain's CDR3 is CASSRLDSATNEKLFF. The DNA of the CDR3 is TGCGCCAGCAGCCGCCTAGACAGCGCAACTAATGAAAAACTGTTTTTT. J is TRBJ1-4 and V is TRBV5-1; D perhaps matches TRBD1 (5 bases). Trimming cost V 4 bases and J 0 bases, with 13 bases left between them. The CDR3 spans 16 residues. The germline V gene has CDR1 SGHRS and CDR2 YFSETQ.

The chain couples TRBV6-6 to TRBJ1-4, with D uncertain. This CDR3 is 14 amino acids long. CDR1 and CDR2 from the germline V gene are MNHNY and SVGAGI (reference sequence). Trimming removed 7 bases at V and 6 bases at J, with 15 bases between. CDR3 sequence reads: CASTGLGLDEKLFF. Here the CDR3 DNA reads TGTGCCAGCACTGGGTTGGGCTTAGATGAAAAACTGTTTTTT.

The chain uses TRBV7-9 and TRBJ1-1; D is undetermined. Trimming pared 1 base from V and 6 bases from J, leaving 6 bases between. Per germline, CDR1 SEHNR and CDR2 FQNEAQ (reference sequence). The CDR3 has 12 residues. CDR3 coding DNA: TGTGCCAGCAGCTTAGAGGCGCCTGAAGCTTTCTTT. The encoded protein is CASSLEAPEAFF.

This chain connects TRBV6-5 to TRBJ1-1; tentative D call: TRBD1 (5 bases). Germline CDR1 MNHEY, CDR2 SVGAGI. This CDR3 has 13 residues. V was shortened by 7 bases and J by 8 bases, with 17 bases between the two germline ends. CDR3 region: CASTQDSTLEAFF. CDR3 DNA sequence: TGTGCCAGCACCCAAGACAGTACCTTGGAAGCTTTCTTT.

This clonotype has a count of ten or more. An end of the junction differs from the germline gene, which may be a read error. The chain employs TRBV5-1 and TRBJ1-2; 7 bases are a match to TRBD1. CDR3 size: 13 residues. Germline V gene sequence: CDR1 SGHRS, CDR2 YFSETQ. This CDR3 is CASSLSQGDGYTF. The CDR3 nucleotides read TGTGCCAGCTCACTATCTCAGGGGGATGGCTACACCTTC.

In its sample, this clonotype was seen a few times. This chain's CDR3 is CASSFPRGEDTEAFF. For the CDR3, the DNA is TGTGCCAGCAGCTTTCCTCGGGGGGAGGACACTGAAGCTTTCTTT. The chain employs TRBV5-5 and TRBJ1-1; D might be TRBD1 (5 bases). V lost 2 bases and J 3 bases, leaving 14 bases between the germline ends. CDR1 SGHKS and CDR2 YYEKEE come from the germline V gene (reference sequence). The CDR3 loop spans 15 amino acids.

This clonotype was found a few times. The chain employs TRBV4-2 and TRBJ2-5; D is uncertain. Germline V gene sequence: CDR1 LGHNA, CDR2 YNFKEQ. This CDR3 spans 13 amino acids. V was cut by 3 bases and J by 11 bases, with 16 bases left in between. The CDR3 region is CASSHNLGNEQYF. As DNA, the CDR3 is TGTGCCAGCAGCCATAATCTGGGTAATGAGCAGTACTTC.

V is TRBV7-2 and J is TRBJ1-4; 7 nucleotides line up with TRBD1. CDR1 is SGHTA, CDR2 FQGNSA, per germline. The CDR3 is 14 amino acids. The ends lost 1 base at V and 8 bases at J; junction bases unmatched: 4. CDR3 amino acids: CASSLVFRGEKLFF. As DNA, the CDR3 is TGTGCCAGCAGCTTAGTCTTCAGGGGGGAAAAACTGTTTTTT. The full variable domain, rest sourced from reference TRBV7-2 and TRBJ1-4, is GAGVSQSPSNKVTEKGKDVELRCDPISGHTALYWYRQSLGQGLEFLIYFQGNSAPDKSGLPSDRFSAERTGGSVSTLTIQRTQQEDSAVYLCASSLVFRGEKLFFGSGTQLSVL.

The sample holds one count of this clonotype. This chain uses TRBV6-6 with TRBJ2-5, with D perhaps matching TRBD1 (5 bases). V lost 6 bases and J lost 0, with 11 bases in between. This CDR3 spans 14 amino acids. CDR1 is MNHNY, CDR2 SVGAGI, per germline (reference sequence). The CDR3: CASRIRQYQETQYF. The CDR3 nucleotides read TGTGCCAGCAGAATACGACAGTACCAAGAGACCCAGTACTTC.

This sequence joins TRBV28 and TRBJ2-1, with D unresolved. Gene TRBJ2-7 matches the end of the DNA better, so the J call may be wrong. CDR3 length equals 17 residues. Germline V gene data show CDR1 as MDHEN and CDR2 as SYDVKM. The CDR3 loop is CASSFPAGTSSYNEQYF. CDR3 sequence (DNA): TGTGCCAGCAGTTTCCCTGCCGGCACAAGCTCCTACAATGAGCAGTACTTC.

The genes are TRBV7-9 and TRBJ2-2; a weak D match, TRBD1 (5 bases). Germline CDR1 reads SEHNR; CDR2 reads FQNEAQ (reference sequence). V was shortened by 3 bases and J by 3 bases, with 17 bases between the two germline ends. The length of the CDR3 is 17 residues. The CDR3 bases are TGTGCCAGCAGCTTGGGGCCTACAAACCCTTACACCGGGGAGCTGTTTTTT. Residues: CASSLGPTNPYTGELFF.

The genes are TRBV12-3 or TRBV12-4 and TRBJ2-7; D is ambiguous. This CDR3 has 15 residues. V lost 5 bases to trimming and J lost 3 bases, with 17 bases between them. In DNA form, the CDR3 reads TGTGCCAGCAGTAGGGCCATGTCGCCCATCTACGAGCAGTACTTC. Its translation: CASSRAMSPIYEQYF.

This clonotype was seen only a few times. V usage is TRBV20-1 and J usage is TRBJ1-1; a weak D match, TRBD1 (6 bases). The CDR3 contains 14 residues. The germline CDR1 and CDR2 sequences are DFQATT and SNEGSKA (reference sequence). The V gene lost 3 bases and the J gene lost 0 bases, with 11 bases spanning the gap. The CDR3 coding sequence is TGCAGTGCTAGTAGGGACAACATGAACACTGAAGCTTTCTTT. Its translation: CSASRDNMNTEAFF.

This clonotype showed up just a few times. CDR3: CSQGRRDSQTQYF. The CDR3 nucleotides read TGCAGTCAAGGGAGAAGAGATTCTCAGACCCAGTACTTC. The chain combines TRBV20-1 with TRBJ2-5; tentative D call: TRBD2 (5 bases). Germline loops: CDR1 DFQATT, CDR2 SNEGSKA (reference sequence). V was trimmed by 8 bases and J by 6 bases, leaving 19 bases between them. The CDR3 runs to 13 residues.

This clonotype appeared a few times. This chain uses TRBV4-1 with TRBJ2-7; D is uncertain. Germline CDR1 MGHRA, CDR2 YSYEKL. The CDR3 is made up of 15 amino acids. Trimming cost V 0 bases and J 12 bases, with 21 bases left between them. The CDR3 DNA reads TGCGCCAGCAGCCAAGAGACCGGAGAGACCCAGTATCTGTACTTC. Amino acids: CASSQETGETQYLYF.

This clonotype was seen a handful of times. This chain joins TRBV6-6 and TRBJ1-1; 7 positions agree with TRBD1. V shed 6 bases and J 1 base; nucleotides not matched to a gene: 14. CDR3 length: 17 amino acids. Germline V gene lookup returns CDR1 MNHNY and CDR2 SVGAGI (reference sequence). The CDR3 coding sequence is TGTGCCAGCAGACAAGGAGGGGCAGGGGGGAGGAACACTGAAGCTTTCTTT. This translates into CASRQGGAGGRNTEAFF.